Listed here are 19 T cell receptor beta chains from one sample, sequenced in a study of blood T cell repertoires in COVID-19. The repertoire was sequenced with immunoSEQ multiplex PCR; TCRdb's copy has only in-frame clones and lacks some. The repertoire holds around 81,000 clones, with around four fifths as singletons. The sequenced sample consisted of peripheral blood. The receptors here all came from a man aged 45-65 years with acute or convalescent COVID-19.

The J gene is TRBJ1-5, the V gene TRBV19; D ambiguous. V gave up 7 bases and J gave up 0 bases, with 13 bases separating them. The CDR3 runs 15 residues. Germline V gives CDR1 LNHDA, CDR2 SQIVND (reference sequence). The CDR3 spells CASIGLPNSNQPQHF. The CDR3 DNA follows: TGTGCCAGTATAGGACTACCAAATAGCAATCAGCCCCAGCATTTT.

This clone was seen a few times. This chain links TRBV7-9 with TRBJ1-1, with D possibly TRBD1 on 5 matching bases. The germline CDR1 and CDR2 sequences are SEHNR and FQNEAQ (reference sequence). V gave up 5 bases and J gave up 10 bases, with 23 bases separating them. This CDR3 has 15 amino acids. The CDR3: CASSLQDKAQGGAFF. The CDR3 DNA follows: TGTGCCAGCAGCCTTCAGGACAAAGCCCAGGGTGGAGCTTTCTTT.

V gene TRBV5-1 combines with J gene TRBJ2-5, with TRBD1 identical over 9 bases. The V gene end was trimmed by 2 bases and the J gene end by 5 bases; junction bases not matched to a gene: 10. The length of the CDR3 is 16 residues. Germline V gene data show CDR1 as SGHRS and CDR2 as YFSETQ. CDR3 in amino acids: CASSFRTGASMETQYF. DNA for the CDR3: TGCGCCAGCAGCTTCCGGACAGGGGCTTCGATGGAGACCCAGTACTTC. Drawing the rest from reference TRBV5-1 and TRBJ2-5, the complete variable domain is KAGVTQTPRYLIKTRGQQVTLSCSPISGHRSVSWYQQTPGQGLQFLFEYFSETQRNKGNFPGRFSGRQFSNSRSEMNVSTLELGDSALYLCASSFRTGASMETQYFGPGTRLLVL.

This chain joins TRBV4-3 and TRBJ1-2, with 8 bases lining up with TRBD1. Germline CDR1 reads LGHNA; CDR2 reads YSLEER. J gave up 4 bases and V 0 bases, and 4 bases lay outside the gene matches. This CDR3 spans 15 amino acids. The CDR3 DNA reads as TGCGCCAGCAGCCAAGATCAGGGGGCTGGCTATGGCTACACCTTC. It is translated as CASSQDQGAGYGYTF.

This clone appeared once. CDR3 bases: TGTGCCAGCAGCCCCAATAGCGGTCCAGGGGAGCTGTTTTTT. Its protein is CASSPNSGPGELFF. The rearrangement links TRBV9 to TRBJ2-2; possible D gene TRBD2, 6 bases. Germline CDR1 SGDLS, CDR2 YYNGEE. The CDR3 totals 14 residues. Trimming stripped 4 bases from V and 8 bases from J, with 15 bases between. The full variable domain, completed using reference TRBV9 and TRBJ2-2, is DSGVTQTPKHLITATGQRVTLRCSPRSGDLSVYWYQQSLDQGLQFLIQYYNGEERAKGNILERFSAQQFPDLHSELNLSSLELGDSALYFCASSPNSGPGELFFGEGSRLTVL.

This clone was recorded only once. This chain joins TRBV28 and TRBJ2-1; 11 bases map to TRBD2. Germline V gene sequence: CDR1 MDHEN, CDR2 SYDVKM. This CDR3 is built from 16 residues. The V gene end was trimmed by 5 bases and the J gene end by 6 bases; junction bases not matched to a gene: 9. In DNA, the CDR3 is TGTGCCAGCAGTCCCCTACTAGCGGGGGATTTCAATGAGCAGTTCTTC. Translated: CASSPLLAGDFNEQFF.

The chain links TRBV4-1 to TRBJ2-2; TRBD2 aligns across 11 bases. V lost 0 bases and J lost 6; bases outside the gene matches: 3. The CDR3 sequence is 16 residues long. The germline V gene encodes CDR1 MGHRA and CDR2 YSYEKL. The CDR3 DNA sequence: TGCGCCAGCAGCCAAGAGCTAGCGGGGGGCCCCGGGGAGCTGTTTTTT. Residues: CASSQELAGGPGELFF.

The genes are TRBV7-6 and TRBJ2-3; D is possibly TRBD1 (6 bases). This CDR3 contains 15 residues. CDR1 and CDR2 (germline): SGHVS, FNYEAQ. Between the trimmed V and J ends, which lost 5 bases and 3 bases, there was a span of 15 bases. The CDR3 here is CASSPQNTGTDTQYF. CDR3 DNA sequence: TGTGCCAGCAGCCCCCAAAACACAGGGACAGATACGCAGTATTTT.

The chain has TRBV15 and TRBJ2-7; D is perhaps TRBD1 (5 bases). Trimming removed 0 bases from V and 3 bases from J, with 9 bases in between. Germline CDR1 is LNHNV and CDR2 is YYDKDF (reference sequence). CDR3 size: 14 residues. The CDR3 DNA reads TGTGCCACCAGCAGAGATCAGCAGGGCTACGAGCAGTACTTC. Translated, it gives CATSRDQQGYEQYF.

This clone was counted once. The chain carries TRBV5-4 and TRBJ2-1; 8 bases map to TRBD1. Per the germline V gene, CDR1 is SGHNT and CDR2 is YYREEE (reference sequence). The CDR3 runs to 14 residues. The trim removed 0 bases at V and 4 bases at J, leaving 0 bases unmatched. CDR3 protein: CASSLGQGYNEQFF. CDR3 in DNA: TGTGCCAGCAGCTTGGGACAGGGGTACAATGAGCAGTTCTTC. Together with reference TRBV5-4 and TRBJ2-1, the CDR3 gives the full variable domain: ETGVTQSPTHLIKTRGQQVTLRCSSQSGHNTVSWYQQALGQGPQFIFQYYREEENGRGNFPPRFSGLQFPNYSSELNVNALELDDSALYLCASSLGQGYNEQFFGPGTRLTVL.

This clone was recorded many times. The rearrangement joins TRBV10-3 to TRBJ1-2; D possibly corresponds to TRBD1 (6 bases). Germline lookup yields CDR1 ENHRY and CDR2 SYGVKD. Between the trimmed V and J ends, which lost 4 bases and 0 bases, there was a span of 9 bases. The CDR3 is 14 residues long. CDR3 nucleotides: TGTGCCATCAGTGTCACAGGGTCTAACTATGGCTACACCTTC. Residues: CAISVTGSNYGYTF.

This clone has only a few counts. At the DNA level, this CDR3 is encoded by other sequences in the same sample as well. The CDR3 DNA reads as TGTGCCAGTAGGACAGGGAGCTCCTACGAGCAGTACTTC. Residues: CASRTGSSYEQYF. V gene TRBV19 combines with J gene TRBJ2-7, with 7 bases lining up with TRBD1. The germline gives CDR1 LNHDA, CDR2 SQIVND (reference sequence). CDR3 length: 13 amino acids. After removal of 6 bases from V and 0 bases from J, the junction contained 2 bases not matched to a gene.

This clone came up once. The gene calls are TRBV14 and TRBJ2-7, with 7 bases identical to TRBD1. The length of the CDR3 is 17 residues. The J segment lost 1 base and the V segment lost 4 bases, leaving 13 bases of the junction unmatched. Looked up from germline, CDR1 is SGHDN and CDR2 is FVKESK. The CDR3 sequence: CASSPFAAGTASYEQYF. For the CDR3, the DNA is TGTGCCAGCAGCCCCTTTGCAGCCGGGACAGCGTCCTACGAGCAGTACTTC.

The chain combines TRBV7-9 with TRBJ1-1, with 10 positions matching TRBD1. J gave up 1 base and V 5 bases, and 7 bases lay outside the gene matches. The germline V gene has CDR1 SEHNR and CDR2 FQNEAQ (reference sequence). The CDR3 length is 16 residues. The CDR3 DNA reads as TGTGCCAGCAGCCCCGGACAGGGGGAAGCGAACACTGAAGCTTTCTTT. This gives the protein CASSPGQGEANTEAFF.

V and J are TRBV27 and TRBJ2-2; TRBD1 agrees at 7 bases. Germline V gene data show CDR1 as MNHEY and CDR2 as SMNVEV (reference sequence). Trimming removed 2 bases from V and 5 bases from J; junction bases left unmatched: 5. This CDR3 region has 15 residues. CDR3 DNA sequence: TGTGCCAGCAGTTTAGAGGGGGCGTGGACCGGGGAGCTGTTTTTT. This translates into CASSLEGAWTGELFF.

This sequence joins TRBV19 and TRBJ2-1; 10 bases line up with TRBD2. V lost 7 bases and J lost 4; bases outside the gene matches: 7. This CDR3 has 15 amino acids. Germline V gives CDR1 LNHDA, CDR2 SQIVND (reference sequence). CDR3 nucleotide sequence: TGTGCCAGTACCCCGGGACTAGCGAGTTACAATGAGCAGTTCTTC. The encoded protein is CASTPGLASYNEQFF.

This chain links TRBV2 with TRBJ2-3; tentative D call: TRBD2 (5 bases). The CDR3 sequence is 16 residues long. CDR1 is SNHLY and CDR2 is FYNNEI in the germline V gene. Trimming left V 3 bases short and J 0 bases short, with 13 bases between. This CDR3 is CASSDTPGTSTDTQYF. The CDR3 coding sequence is TGTGCCAGCAGTGACACTCCGGGAACTAGCACAGATACGCAGTATTTT.

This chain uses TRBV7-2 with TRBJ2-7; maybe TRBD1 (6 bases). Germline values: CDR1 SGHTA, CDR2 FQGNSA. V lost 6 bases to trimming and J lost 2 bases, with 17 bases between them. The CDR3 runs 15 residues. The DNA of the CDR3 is TGTGCCAGCAGTTCCGGGGCAGGGGCGACCTACGAGCAGTACTTC. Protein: CASSSGAGATYEQYF.

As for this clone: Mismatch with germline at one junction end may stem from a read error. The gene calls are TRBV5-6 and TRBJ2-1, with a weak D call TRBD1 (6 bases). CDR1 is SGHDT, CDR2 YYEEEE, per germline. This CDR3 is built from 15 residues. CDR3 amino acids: CASSLVTGHYSEQFF. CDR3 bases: TGTGCCAGCAGCTTGGTAACGGGACACTACAGTGAGCAGTTCTTC.